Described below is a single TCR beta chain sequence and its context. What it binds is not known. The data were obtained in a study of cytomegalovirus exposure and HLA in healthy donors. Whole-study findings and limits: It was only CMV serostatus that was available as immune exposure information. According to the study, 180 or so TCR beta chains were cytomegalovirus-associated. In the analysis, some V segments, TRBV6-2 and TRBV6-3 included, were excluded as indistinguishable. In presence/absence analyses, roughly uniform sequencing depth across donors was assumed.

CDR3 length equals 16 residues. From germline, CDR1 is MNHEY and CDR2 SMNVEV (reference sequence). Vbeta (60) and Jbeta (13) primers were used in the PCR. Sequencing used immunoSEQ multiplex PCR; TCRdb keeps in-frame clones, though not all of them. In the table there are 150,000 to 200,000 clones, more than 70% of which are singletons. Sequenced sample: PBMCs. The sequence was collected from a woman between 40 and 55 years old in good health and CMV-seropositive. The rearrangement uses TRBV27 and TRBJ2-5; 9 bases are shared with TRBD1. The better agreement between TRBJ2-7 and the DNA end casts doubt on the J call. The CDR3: CASRKRGQGSSYEQYF. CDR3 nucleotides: TGTGCCAGCAGGAAAAGGGGACAGGGTAGTTCCTACGAGCAGTACTTC.